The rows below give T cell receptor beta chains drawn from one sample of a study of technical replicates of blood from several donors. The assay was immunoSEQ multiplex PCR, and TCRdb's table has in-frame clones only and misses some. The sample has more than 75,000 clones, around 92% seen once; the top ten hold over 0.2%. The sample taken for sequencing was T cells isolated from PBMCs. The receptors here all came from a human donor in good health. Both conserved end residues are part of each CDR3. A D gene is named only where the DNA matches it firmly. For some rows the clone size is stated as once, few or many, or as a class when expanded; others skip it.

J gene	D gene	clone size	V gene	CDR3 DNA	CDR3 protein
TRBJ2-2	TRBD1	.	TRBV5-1	TGCGCCAGCAGCTACCGGACAGGGGGGTGGACCGGGGAGCTGTTTTTT	CASSYRTGGWTGELFF
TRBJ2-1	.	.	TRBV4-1	TGCGCCAGCAGCCAATTATCGGGGGTGGGTGAGCAGTTCTTC	CASSQLSGVGEQFF
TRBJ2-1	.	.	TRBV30	TGTGCCTGGACCGCCCTCGGTCCCTACAATGAGCAGTTCTTC	CAWTALGPYNEQFF
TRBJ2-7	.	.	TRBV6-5	TGTGCCAGCAGTTCAAGCGCGAGCTCCTACGAGCAGTACTTC	CASSSSASSYEQYF
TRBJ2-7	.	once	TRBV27	TGTGCCAGCAGTTTTATGTCGAGGGCTGCCTACGAGCAGTACTTC	CASSFMSRAAYEQYF
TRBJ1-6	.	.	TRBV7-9	TGTGCCAGCAGCGAGGACTATAATTCACCCCTCCACTTT	CASSEDYNSPLHF
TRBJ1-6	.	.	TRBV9	TGTGCCAGCAGGGGCCTGGCTAATTCACCCCTCCACTTT	CASRGLANSPLHF
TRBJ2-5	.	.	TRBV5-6	TGTGCCAGCAGCTTAGGGACTGAGACCCAGTACTTC	CASSLGTETQYF
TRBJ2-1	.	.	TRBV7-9	TGTGCCAGCAGCTTAGCTCCAGGGTACTACAATGAGCAGTTCTTC	CASSLAPGYYNEQFF
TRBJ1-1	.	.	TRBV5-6	TGTGCCAGCAGCTTGCGTGCGGGGAAAAGCACTGAAGCTTTCTTT	CASSLRAGKSTEAFF